One sample yielded the 10 T cell receptor beta chains listed below, sequenced in a study of siplizumab effects on memory and regulatory T cells (dated by TCRdb to the late 2010s). Receptor libraries were prepared by the immunoSEQ multiplex PCR assay. Sourced from immuneACCESS, this table was stored by TCRdb with only in-frame sequences that have V and J called. A share of the clones is absent; for the studies checked, an unresolved V gene accounts for under half, and the remainder has no known explanation. The sample profile shows approximately 97,000 clones; roughly nine tenths of them were found once. The ten largest clones add up to 0.9% to 1.3% of the sample. The sequenced sample consisted of CD4+ T cells sorted from blood. The receptors derive from a human donor in good health.

This clone occurred a few times. The chain carries TRBV11-3 and TRBJ2-2, with 7 bases fitting TRBD1. The CDR3 has 16 residues. From germline, CDR1 is SGHNT and CDR2 YENEEA. V lost 4 bases and J lost 2; bases outside the gene matches: 7. The CDR3 DNA reads as TGTGCCAGCAGCTCCCAGGGACAGTTAAACACCGGGGAGCTGTTTTTT. Residues: CASSSQGQLNTGELFF. Variable domain in full (rest from reference TRBV11-3 and TRBJ2-2): EAGVVQSPRYKIIEKKQPVAFWCNPISGHNTLYWYLQNLGQGPELLIRYENEEAVDDSQLPKDRFSAERLKGVDSTLKIQPAELGDSAVYLCASSSQGQLNTGELFFGEGSRLTVL.

V gene TRBV21-1 combines with J gene TRBJ2-7; no DNA check was done on the table's D call, TRBD1. TRBV21-1 counts as a pseudogene. The CDR3 is made up of 11 amino acids. The CDR3 reads CANIQGCEQYF. CDR3 coding DNA: TGTGCCAATATACAGGGTTGCGAGCAGTACTTC.

The rearrangement links TRBV18 to TRBJ1-3; no reliable D call. The germline CDR1 and CDR2 sequences are KGHSH and LQKENI. V lost 6 bases and J lost 3, with 6 bases in between. The CDR3 has 12 residues. CDR3 sequence reads: CASSRRGNTIYF. The CDR3 DNA is TGTGCCAGCTCTAGACGTGGAAACACCATATATTTT.

The V gene is TRBV5-1, the J gene TRBJ2-3; D not resolved. Trimming removed 0 bases from V and 2 bases from J, with 13 bases in between. There are 16 residues in the CDR3. Germline CDR1 SGHRS, CDR2 YFSETQ. The CDR3 DNA reads TGCGCCAGCAGCTTGGATGGTGGCAGCACCACAGATACGCAGTATTTT. It encodes CASSLDGGSTTDTQYF.

The rearrangement uses TRBV2 and TRBJ2-7; D is possibly TRBD2 (5 bases). Trimming took 0 bases from V and 1 from J, leaving 10 bases between them. Germline values: CDR1 SNHLY, CDR2 FYNNEI. The CDR3 runs 15 residues. CDR3 sequence (DNA): TGTGCCAGCAGTGAAGCCAGAGGGTGGTCCTACGAGCAGTACTTC. Encoded protein: CASSEARGWSYEQYF.

Details on this clone: The germline gene is not matched at one end of the junction; a read error may be the cause. The genes are TRBV20-1 and TRBJ1-2; D not resolved. The CDR3 spans 8 residues. CDR1 and CDR2 (germline): DFQATT, SNEGSKA (reference sequence). CDR3 nucleotide sequence: TGCAGTGCTAGCGAGGGCAGCTTC. Translation gives CSASEGSF.

The chain couples TRBV12-5 to TRBJ2-7; TRBD1 matches 10 bases. CDR1 is LGHNT, CDR2 FRNRAP, per germline. The trim removed 4 bases at V and 3 bases at J, leaving 0 bases unmatched. The length of the CDR3 is 13 residues. The CDR3 is CASGWDRGYEQYF. DNA for the CDR3: TGTGCTAGTGGTTGGGACAGGGGCTACGAGCAGTACTTC.

Written as DNA, the CDR3 is TGTGCCAGCAGCTACGGACTAGCGGGAGGTGCGGATACGCAGTATTTT. It translates to CASSYGLAGGADTQYF. J is TRBJ2-3 and V is TRBV7-9; 14 bases match TRBD2. Germline CDR1 is SEHNR and CDR2 is FQNEAQ (reference sequence). The J segment lost 6 bases and the V segment lost 4 bases, leaving 6 bases of the junction unmatched. The CDR3 has 16 residues.

The chain employs TRBV7-2 and TRBJ2-5; possibly TRBD1 for D (7 bases). The CDR3 consists of 15 residues. Trimming removed 0 bases from V and 7 bases from J, with 15 bases in between. Germline loops: CDR1 SGHTA, CDR2 FQGNSA. The CDR3 loop reads CASSLAQFRGVTQYF. In DNA form, the CDR3 reads TGTGCCAGCAGCTTAGCGCAGTTCAGGGGGGTGACCCAGTACTTC.

The chain uses TRBV5-4 and TRBJ1-1; unclear D gene. Looked up from germline, CDR1 is SGHNT and CDR2 is YYREEE (reference sequence). The CDR3 contains 14 residues. Trimming pared 0 bases from V and 6 bases from J, leaving 12 bases between. The CDR3 DNA reads TGTGCCAGCAGCTTGGTAAAGGGTAGCGCTGAAGCTTTCTTT. It codes for CASSLVKGSAEAFF.